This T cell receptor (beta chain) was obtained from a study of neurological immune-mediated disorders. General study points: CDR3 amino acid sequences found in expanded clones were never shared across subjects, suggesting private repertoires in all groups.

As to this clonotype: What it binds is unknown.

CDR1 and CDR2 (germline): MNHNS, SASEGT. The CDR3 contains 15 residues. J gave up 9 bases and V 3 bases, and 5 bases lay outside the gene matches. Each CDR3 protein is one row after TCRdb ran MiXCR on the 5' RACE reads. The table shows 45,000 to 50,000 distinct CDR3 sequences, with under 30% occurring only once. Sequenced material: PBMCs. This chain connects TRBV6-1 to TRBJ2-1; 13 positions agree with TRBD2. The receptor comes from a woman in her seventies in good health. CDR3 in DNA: TGTGCCAGCAGTGAGGGGACTAGCGGGATCAGTGAGCAGTTCTTC. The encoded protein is CASSEGTSGISEQFF.